Shown below are 10 T cell receptor beta chains from a single sample sequenced in a study of control samples from healthy donors and cancer patients. Some clones are missing from TCRdb's copy, which holds only in-frame ones; the method was immunoSEQ multiplex PCR. The table includes roughly 38,000 clones, around 78% detected once. Sample: blood. The source of these receptors is a man in his 60s in good health.

The CDR3 DNA sequence: TGTGCCAGCAGCCTGACACAGGGTTTTGGCACTGAAGCTTTCTTT. Translating gives CASSLTQGFGTEAFF. The rearrangement links TRBV7-8 to TRBJ1-1; D perhaps matches TRBD1 (6 bases). The germline gives CDR1 SGHVS, CDR2 FQNEAQ. The germline V and J ends were trimmed by 5 bases and 4 bases, with 17 bases remaining between them. The CDR3 sequence is 15 residues long.

The gene calls are TRBV5-4 and TRBJ1-6; D gene unclear. This CDR3 comprises 13 residues. Germline V lookup: CDR1 SGHNT, CDR2 YYREEE (reference sequence). V was cut by 4 bases and J by 6 bases, with 8 bases left in between. DNA of the CDR3: TGTGCCAGCAGCATCGAACGTAATTCACCCCTCCACTTT. It codes for CASSIERNSPLHF.

The rearrangement joins TRBV6-5 to TRBJ2-1, with 7 bases fitting TRBD1. Unmatched junction bases numbered 9, after V lost 0 bases and J lost 13 bases. The CDR3 has 14 residues. Germline assignment: CDR1 MNHEY and CDR2 SVGAGI. In nucleotides, the CDR3 is TGTGCCAGCAGTTACTCGATGCTGAGACAGGGACAGTTCTTC. This sequence encodes CASSYSMLRQGQFF.

The V and J genes are TRBV3-1 (or the pseudogene TRBV3-2) and TRBJ1-4, with TRBD1 matching 8 bases. The ends lost 1 base at V and 5 bases at J; junction bases unmatched: 9. The CDR3 sequence is 17 residues long. CDR1 and CDR2 (germline): LGHDT, YNNKEL (reference sequence). CDR3 DNA sequence: TGTGCCAGCAGCCAAGGGCAGGGGGCGGTTGAAAATGAAAAACTGTTTTTT. This sequence encodes CASSQGQGAVENEKLFF.

The rearrangement links TRBV18 to TRBJ1-2, with D maybe TRBD1 (6 bases). This CDR3 is built from 13 residues. The germline CDR1 and CDR2 sequences are KGHSH and LQKENI. Deletions cut 2 bases from V and 6 bases from J, with 10 bases between. CDR3 bases: TGTGCCAGCTCACCAAGGGGGGCGGATGGCTACACCTTC. Residues: CASSPRGADGYTF. Variable domain in full (rest from reference TRBV18 and TRBJ1-2): NAGVMQNPRHLVRRRGQEARLRCSPMKGHSHVYWYRQLPEEGLKFMVYLQKENIIDESGMPKERFSAEFPKEGPSILRIQQVVRGDSAAYFCASSPRGADGYTFGSGTRLTVV.

The V and J genes are TRBV27 and TRBJ1-2; 10 nucleotides match TRBD1. Germline trimming cut 8 bases from V and 8 bases from J; bases unmatched to any gene: 8. Germline V gene lookup returns CDR1 MNHEY and CDR2 SMNVEV (reference sequence). The CDR3 covers 13 residues. The chain's CDR3 is CASSLGDRGGYTF. For the CDR3, the DNA is TGTGCCAGCTCCCTTGGGGACAGGGGCGGCTACACCTTC.

The chain employs TRBV6-5 and TRBJ2-1; the D gene is possibly TRBD2 (5 bases). The CDR3 loop spans 16 amino acids. Per the germline V gene, CDR1 is MNHEY and CDR2 is SVGAGI. V lost 0 bases, J lost 2 bases, and 11 bases lay in between. In DNA form, the CDR3 reads TGTGCCAGCAGTTACTCGCCCCGGGGAGCCTACAATGAGCAGTTCTTC. Amino acids: CASSYSPRGAYNEQFF.

This chain connects TRBV12-3 or TRBV12-4 to TRBJ1-1, with D maybe TRBD1 (5 bases). CDR3 length equals 13 residues. V was cut by 5 bases and J by 1 base, with 8 bases left in between. The CDR3 DNA sequence: TGTGCCAGCAGTGGGACGGCGAACACTGAAGCTTTCTTT. This encodes CASSGTANTEAFF.

This clone has just one count. The chain uses TRBV5-4 and TRBJ1-4; TRBD1 might be the D (5 bases). The CDR3 spans 14 residues. V lost 0 bases and J 11 bases, leaving 14 bases between the germline ends. In germline, CDR1 is SGHNT, CDR2 YYREEE (reference sequence). The CDR3 DNA reads as TGTGCCAGCAGCTTGGAGCGGGGGAGTGGGAAACTGTTTTTT. Its translation is CASSLERGSGKLFF.

V gene TRBV7-9 combines with J gene TRBJ1-1, with TRBD1 as a possible D gene (5 bases). Between the trimmed V and J ends, which lost 5 bases and 5 bases, there was a span of 15 bases. This CDR3 comprises 14 residues. CDR1 is SEHNR and CDR2 is FQNEAQ in the germline V gene (reference sequence). CDR3 loop: CASSKGEGRTEAFF. The CDR3 DNA follows: TGTGCCAGCAGCAAGGGTGAGGGGCGGACTGAAGCTTTCTTT.